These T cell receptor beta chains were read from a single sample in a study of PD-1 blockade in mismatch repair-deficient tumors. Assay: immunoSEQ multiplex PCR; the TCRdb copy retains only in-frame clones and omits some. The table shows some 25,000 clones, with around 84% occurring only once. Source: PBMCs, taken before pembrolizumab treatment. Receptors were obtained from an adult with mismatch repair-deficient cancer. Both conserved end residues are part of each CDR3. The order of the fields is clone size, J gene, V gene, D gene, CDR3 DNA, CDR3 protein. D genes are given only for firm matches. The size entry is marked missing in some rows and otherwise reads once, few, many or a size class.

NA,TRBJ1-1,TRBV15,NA,TGTGCCACCAGTCTAGGACATTCGAACACTGAAGCTTTCTTT,CATSLGHSNTEAFF
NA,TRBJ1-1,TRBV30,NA,TGTGCCTGGAGTGCTACAGGGAGGGTGGCTGAAGCTTTCTTT,CAWSATGRVAEAFF
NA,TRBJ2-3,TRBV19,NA,TGTGCCAGTAGACCCCCGGGACTTAGCACAGATACGCAGTATTTT,CASRPPGLSTDTQYF
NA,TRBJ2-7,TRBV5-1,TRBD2,TGCGCCAGCAGCTTCCATGGGACTAGTAGCATCCGCGAGCAGTACTTC,CASSFHGTSSIREQYF
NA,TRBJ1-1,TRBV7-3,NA,TGTGCCAGCAGCTCCGGACAGATGAACACTGAAGCTTTCTTT,CASSSGQMNTEAFF
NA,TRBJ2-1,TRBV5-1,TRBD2,TGCGCCAGCAGCTTTAGGACTAGCGGGAGGGTCAGCTCCTACAATGAGCAGTTCTTC,CASSFRTSGRVSSYNEQFF
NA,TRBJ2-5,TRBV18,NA,TGTGCCAGCTCACCGTCGGACAGACACCAAGAGACCCAGTACTTC,CASSPSDRHQETQYF
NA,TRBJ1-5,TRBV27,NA,TGTGCCAGCAGTTTATCCGGTGGTATTTCAAATCAGCCCCAGCATTTT,CASSLSGGISNQPQHF
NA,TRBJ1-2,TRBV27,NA,TGTGCCAGCAGTTTACTTCCCCAGGTGACTAACTATGGCTACACCTTC,CASSLLPQVTNYGYTF
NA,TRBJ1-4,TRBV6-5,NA,TGTGCCAGCAGTTACGCGAATGAAAAACTGTTTTTT,CASSYANEKLFF
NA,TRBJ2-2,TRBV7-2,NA,TGTGCCAGCCGGAGGGGGAACACCGGGGAGCTGTTTTTT,CASRRGNTGELFF
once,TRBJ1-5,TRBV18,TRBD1,TGTGCCAGCTCAGGCGGACAGGGGGGCAATCAGCCCCAGCATTTT,CASSGGQGGNQPQHF
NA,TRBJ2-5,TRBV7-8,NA,TGTGCCAGCAGCCCACAGGGACCGGGGACCCAGTACTTC,CASSPQGPGTQYF
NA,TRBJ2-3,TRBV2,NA,TGTGCCAGCAGTAACACAGGGCCCCCAGATACGCAGTATTTT,CASSNTGPPDTQYF